This T cell receptor (beta chain) was captured by sequencing in a study of T cells after yellow fever vaccination. The overall study: The authors prepared low-cell-number fractions using SMART-Seq v4 Ultra Low Input. Findings and caveats of the study: Post-booster repertoires again held most primary-vaccination clones (approximately 96% CD4, roughly 88% CD8).

The sample holds a few counts of this clonotype. Its specificity is unknown. The CDR3 is made up of 15 amino acids. Trimming pared 3 bases from V and 4 bases from J, leaving 14 bases between. The germline V gene has CDR1 MDHEN and CDR2 SYDVKM. 5'RACE template switching generated TCR cDNA, adding a universal primer site and UMIs. TCRdb re-called the 5' RACE reads with MiXCR, one entry per CDR3 protein. The table lists 250,000 to 350,000 distinct CDR3 sequences, around 8.6% of them singletons. This rearrangement joins TRBV28 to TRBJ2-3, with D maybe TRBD2 (5 bases). Material: CD4+ T cells sorted from PBMCs, obtained 5 days after the yellow fever booster vaccination. The sequence was obtained from a man between 18 and 35 years old who received the YFV17D yellow fever vaccine. This CDR3 is CASSLSGIEADTQYF. CDR3 sequence (DNA): TGTGCCAGCAGTTTGTCGGGAATTGAGGCAGATACGCAGTATTTT.